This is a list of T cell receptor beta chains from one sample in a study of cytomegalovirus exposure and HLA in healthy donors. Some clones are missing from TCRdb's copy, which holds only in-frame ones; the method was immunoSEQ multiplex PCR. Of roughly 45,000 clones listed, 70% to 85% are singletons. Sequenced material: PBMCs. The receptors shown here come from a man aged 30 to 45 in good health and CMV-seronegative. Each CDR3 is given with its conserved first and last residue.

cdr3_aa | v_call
CASKRQGADTQYF | TRBV2
CASSLASGVSDTQYF | TRBV7-9
CASGRDRGYNEQFF | TRBV19
CSGRQDLTDTQYF | TRBV29-1
CASSLTGTGVLVF | TRBV5-8
CASSVPYNEQFF | TRBV10-2
CASSHRDRVYEQYF | TRBV19
CASSVAPSRDRSYGYTF | TRBV9
CASSLNLQSYGYTF | TRBV5-6
CASSIGLAGAYEQYF | TRBV19
CASSVDRGPLNEQFF | TRBV2
CATPQGEVFEKLFF | TRBV7-9
CASIRNRGQETQYF | TRBV2
CASSLDRPTGELFF | TRBV5-1
CASSESKAASTDTQYF | TRBV10-1
CASSFGQGLTNYGYTF | TRBV5-1
CASSVREGNTEAFF | TRBV5-6
CASSLLANGAQGQFF | TRBV11-2
CASPPGQKNTEAFF | TRBV21-1
CASSGAGSALPLHF | TRBV5-6